This entry lists 3 T cell receptor beta chains sequenced from one sample in a study of T cell changes during pregnancy in multiple sclerosis. Produced via immunoSEQ multiplex PCR; TCRdb's table is partial and in-frame only. Here the sample spans 80,000 to 130,000 clones, around 93% being singletons. Sequencing used peripheral blood, obtained before pregnancy. These receptors came from a female donor with multiple sclerosis, enrolled in a pregnancy study.

The chain employs TRBV5-4 and TRBJ2-5; TRBD2 agrees at 10 bases. This CDR3 region has 16 residues. V gave up 4 bases and J gave up 7 bases; unmatched junction bases: 13. Germline CDR1 reads SGHNT; CDR2 reads YYREEE (reference sequence). As DNA, the CDR3 is TGTGCCAGCAGCCCGACTAGCGGGCTCCCCCAGGGGACCCAGTACTTC. It yields the protein CASSPTSGLPQGTQYF.

This sequence joins TRBV7-2 and TRBJ1-2; tentatively, D is TRBD1 (6 bases). Germline loops: CDR1 SGHTA, CDR2 FQGNSA. Trimming took off 5 bases at V and 6 bases at J, with 19 bases between the two ends. The CDR3 sequence is 15 residues long. The CDR3 here is CASSLQGGGDDGYTF. As DNA, the CDR3 is TGTGCCAGCAGCCTACAAGGGGGGGGCGATGATGGCTACACCTTC.

V is TRBV2 and J is TRBJ2-5; 8 nucleotides line up with TRBD1. The CDR3 contains 17 residues. V lost 2 bases to trimming and J lost 4 bases; unmatched junction nucleotides: 12. Germline V lookup: CDR1 SNHLY, CDR2 FYNNEI. In nucleotides, the CDR3 is TGTGCCAGCAGTGAAAATCGAGGGCAGGGGGCTTTAGAGACCCAGTACTTC. Translated, it gives CASSENRGQGALETQYF.